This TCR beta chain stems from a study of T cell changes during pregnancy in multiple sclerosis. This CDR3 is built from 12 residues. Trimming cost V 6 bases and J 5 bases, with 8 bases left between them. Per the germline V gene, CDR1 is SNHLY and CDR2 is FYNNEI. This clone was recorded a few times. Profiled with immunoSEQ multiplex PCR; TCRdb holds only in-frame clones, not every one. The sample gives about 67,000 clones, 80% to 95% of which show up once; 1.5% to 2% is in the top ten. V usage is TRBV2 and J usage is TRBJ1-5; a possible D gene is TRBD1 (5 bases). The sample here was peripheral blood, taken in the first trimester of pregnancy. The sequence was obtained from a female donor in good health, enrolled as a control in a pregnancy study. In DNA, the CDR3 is TGTGCCAGCAGGGACAAGGATCAGCCCCAGCATTTT. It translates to CASRDKDQPQHF.